Listed below are T cell receptor beta chains from one sample, sequenced in a study of T cells in localized non-small cell lung cancer. The assay was immunoSEQ multiplex PCR, and TCRdb's table has in-frame clones only and misses some. The sample shows 70,000 to 100,000 clones, approximately 91% of them seen only once. Sequencing used PBMCs, obtained before any cancer treatment. These receptors all stem from a woman aged 40 to 75 with stage II squamous cell lung carcinoma. The CDR3 runs from the conserved cysteine through the conserved F or W. A D gene is named only where the DNA matches it firmly.

>TRBJ1-2|-|TRBV10-3|14
CAIRTLVTGSGYTF
>TRBJ2-7|-|TRBV11-1|14
CASSFPPRGGEQYF
>TRBJ1-1|-|TRBV7-2|15
CASSGRGTLWTEAFF
>TRBJ1-1|-|TRBV28|16
CASSLYIIPMNTEAFF
>TRBJ1-4|-|TRBV14|12
CASCRTSEKLFF
>TRBJ1-4|TRBD1|TRBV18|16
CASSPRSGQGEEKLFF
>TRBJ2-7|TRBD2|TRBV15|15
CATSRGGGSAYEQYF
>TRBJ2-7|-|TRBV4-1|15
CASSQRMNQGNEQYF
>TRBJ1-5|-|TRBV7-8|14
CASSLALYDQPQHF
>TRBJ2-4|-|TRBV7-9|15
CASSLAGESKNIQYF
>TRBJ1-4|TRBD1|TRBV10-3|18
CAIRPGTGGRATNEKLFF
>TRBJ2-7|-|TRBV11-1|14
CASSSRDGQGVQYF
>TRBJ2-7|-|TRBV6-5|11
CASRGPGEQYF
>TRBJ1-2|-|TRBV19|11
CASRKDGGSTF
>TRBJ1-1|TRBD1|TRBV29-1|12
CSVQQGSAEAFF
>TRBJ1-2|TRBD1|TRBV7-9|15
CASRTGTGLSVGYTF
>TRBJ2-7|TRBD2|TRBV6-1|13
CASSPRGVYEQYF